This T cell receptor beta chain was recovered during a study of blood T cell repertoires in COVID-19. Looking at the study overall: Italy, Spain and the United States were the sources of the convalescent and acute COVID-19 samples. PBMCs, B-cell-depleted T cells, or T cells provided the cDNA or gDNA that made up the material.

Ages ranged from about 18 to 89 years, with residence in about 23 US areas. This table comes from immunoSEQ multiplex PCR, and its TCRdb copy is limited to in-frame clones, with some not included. The table lists approximately 180,000 clones, about 88% of them singletons. The CDR3 extends over 13 amino acids. V was trimmed by 1 base and J by 3 bases, leaving 7 bases between them. Germline CDR1 and CDR2: GTSNPN and SVGIG (reference sequence). The source is a human donor with acute COVID-19. The donor label of this sample is uncertain. The sequenced sample consisted of PBMCs or T cells enriched from blood (not recorded which). This chain joins TRBV30 and TRBJ2-1; possible D gene TRBD2, 6 bases. In DNA form, the CDR3 reads TGTGCCTGGAGTGCGACTAGCTACAATGAGCAGTTCTTC. This translates into CAWSATSYNEQFF.